This is a list of T cell receptor beta chains from one sample in a study of blood T cell repertoires in COVID-19. Sequencing was performed with immunoSEQ multiplex PCR; in TCRdb, only in-frame clones are kept and a portion is missing. The table has 85,000 to 130,000 clones, approximately 91% seen once. Sequenced sample: peripheral blood. These receptors were collected from a woman aged 60-75 years with acute or convalescent COVID-19. Each CDR3 is given with its conserved first and last residue. A D gene is named only where the DNA matches it firmly. Expanded clones are given a class, and other clones once, few, many or no size at all.

J: TRBJ1-6; size: NA; V: TRBV28; D: NA; CDR3: CASSGAPNSPLHF; DNA: TGTGCCAGCAGTGGGGCCCCTAATTCACCCCTCCACTTT
J: TRBJ2-1; size: NA; V: TRBV28; D: NA; CDR3: CASSLRGTVYNEQFF; DNA: TGTGCCAGCAGTTTACGGGGGACTGTGTACAATGAGCAGTTCTTC
J: TRBJ2-1; size: NA; V: TRBV5-4; D: TRBD2; CDR3: CASSREAGVSISNEQFF; DNA: TGTGCCAGCAGCCGGGAGGCGGGAGTTTCGATTAGCAATGAGCAGTTCTTC
J: TRBJ2-7; size: NA; V: TRBV28; D: NA; CDR3: CASSPLSYEQYF; DNA: TGTGCCAGCAGTCCCCTCTCCTACGAGCAGTACTTC
J: TRBJ1-5; size: NA; V: TRBV24-1; D: NA; CDR3: CATSDPDQPQHF; DNA: TGTGCCACCAGTGACCCTGATCAGCCCCAGCATTTT
J: TRBJ2-1; size: NA; V: TRBV9; D: NA; CDR3: CASSVAGSNEQFF; DNA: TGTGCCAGCAGCGTAGCAGGATCTAATGAGCAGTTCTTC
J: TRBJ1-2; size: NA; V: TRBV5-1; D: NA; CDR3: CASSPVGSDGYTF; DNA: TGCGCCAGCAGTCCCGTCGGGAGCGACGGCTACACCTTC
J: TRBJ1-2; size: NA; V: TRBV7-8; D: NA; CDR3: CASSKGHWDYGYTF; DNA: TGTGCCAGCAGCAAGGGACATTGGGACTATGGCTACACCTTC
J: TRBJ2-1; size: NA; V: TRBV28; D: TRBD2; CDR3: CASSFHLAGQQFF; DNA: TGTGCCAGCAGTTTCCACCTAGCGGGCCAGCAGTTCTTC
J: TRBJ1-6; size: NA; V: TRBV6-6; D: NA; CDR3: CASSATANNSPLHF; DNA: TGTGCCAGCAGTGCGACAGCGAATAATTCACCCCTCCACTTT
J: TRBJ1-2; size: NA; V: TRBV3-1/TRBV3-2; D: TRBD1; CDR3: CASSSRGQADGYTF; DNA: TGTGCCAGCAGCTCAAGGGGACAGGCTGATGGCTACACCTTC
J: TRBJ2-1; size: NA; V: TRBV10-2; D: TRBD2; CDR3: CASSGGLAGNEQFF; DNA: TGCGCCAGCAGTGGGGGACTAGCGGGAAATGAGCAGTTCTTC
J: TRBJ2-1; size: NA; V: TRBV7-2; D: TRBD2; CDR3: CASSHLAGGPGEQFF; DNA: TGTGCCAGCAGCCATTTAGCGGGAGGGCCCGGTGAGCAGTTCTTC
J: TRBJ2-7; size: once; V: TRBV28; D: TRBD2; CDR3: CASSRGLAGIEQYF; DNA: TGTGCCAGCAGCCGGGGACTAGCGGGCATCGAGCAGTACTTC
J: TRBJ2-3; size: NA; V: TRBV19; D: NA; CDR3: CASSLEGPDTQYF; DNA: TGTGCCAGTAGCCTGGAGGGCCCAGATACGCAGTATTTT
J: TRBJ1-2; size: NA; V: TRBV5-5; D: TRBD1; CDR3: CASSLMGQGDYGYTF; DNA: TGTGCCAGCAGCTTGATGGGACAGGGTGACTATGGCTACACCTTC
J: TRBJ2-7; size: once; V: TRBV5-1; D: TRBD2; CDR3: CASSLGTSGSFYEQYF; DNA: TGCGCCAGCAGCTTAGGAACTAGCGGGAGTTTCTACGAGCAGTACTTC
J: TRBJ2-1; size: NA; V: TRBV29-1; D: NA; CDR3: CSVPRWETFYNEQFF; DNA: TGCAGCGTTCCCCGGTGGGAGACATTCTACAATGAGCAGTTCTTC
J: TRBJ1-2; size: NA; V: TRBV5-4; D: TRBD1; CDR3: CASSLQQGVYGYTF; DNA: TGTGCCAGCAGCTTGCAACAGGGGGTCTATGGCTACACCTTC
J: TRBJ2-7; size: NA; V: TRBV7-8; D: NA; CDR3: CASSPRTGKNEQYF; DNA: TGTGCCAGCAGTCCTCGAACAGGGAAAAACGAGCAGTACTTC
J: TRBJ1-6; size: NA; V: TRBV5-1; D: NA; CDR3: CASSLGQVNSPLHF; DNA: TGCGCCAGCAGCTTGGGTCAGGTTAATTCACCCCTCCACTTT
J: TRBJ2-7; size: NA; V: TRBV2; D: TRBD1; CDR3: CASSLQGAQDEQYF; DNA: TGTGCCAGCAGCCTTCAGGGGGCGCAGGACGAGCAGTACTTC
J: TRBJ2-2; size: NA; V: TRBV24-1; D: TRBD1; CDR3: CATSEPQGVGTGELFF; DNA: TGTGCCACCAGTGAACCGCAGGGGGTAGGCACCGGGGAGCTGTTTTTT
J: TRBJ2-5; size: NA; V: TRBV19; D: NA; CDR3: CASREPGQETQYF; DNA: TGTGCCAGTAGGGAGCCGGGACAAGAGACCCAGTACTTC
J: TRBJ1-1; size: NA; V: TRBV5-1; D: NA; CDR3: CASSRTGGLEAFF; DNA: TGCGCCAGCAGCCGCACAGGTGGGCTTGAAGCTTTCTTT
J: TRBJ2-7; size: NA; V: TRBV29-1; D: NA; CDR3: CSATASSYEQYF; DNA: TGCAGCGCGACGGCTAGCTCCTACGAGCAGTACTTC